These 16 T cell receptor beta chains were all obtained from the same sample, sequenced in a study of blood T cell repertoires in COVID-19. Sequenced by immunoSEQ multiplex PCR; TCRdb stores in-frame clones only, minus some. Of 140,000 to 150,000 clones listed, more than 70% are singletons. Sequencing was performed on peripheral blood. These receptors all come from a man aged 55 to 69 with active or convalescent COVID-19.

This rearrangement joins TRBV5-1 to TRBJ2-7; a weak D match, TRBD1 (6 bases). Trimming stripped 3 bases from V and 2 bases from J, with 18 bases between. Germline CDR1 SGHRS, CDR2 YFSETQ. The CDR3 runs 16 residues. CDR3 in amino acids: CASSSSPGTQTYEQYF. For the CDR3, the DNA is TGCGCCAGCAGCTCCTCCCCCGGGACACAGACCTACGAGCAGTACTTC.

V is TRBV14 and J is TRBJ1-2, with a possible D match to TRBD1 (5 bases). The CDR3 is 15 amino acids. The germline CDR1 and CDR2 sequences are SGHDN and FVKESK. Trimming left V 4 bases short and J 3 bases short, with 15 bases between. The CDR3 DNA reads TGTGCCAGCAGCCCTCGACAGAGAGTTCACTATGGCTACACCTTC. Amino acids: CASSPRQRVHYGYTF.

This clone occurred a few times. CDR3 DNA: TGTGCCAGCTCACCAAGGCCTCCATCCGGGAGGACCTCTAGGGAGCAGTACTTC. It encodes CASSPRPPSGRTSREQYF. The chain links TRBV18 to TRBJ2-7, with 7 bases matching TRBD2. With V trimmed by 2 bases and J by 7 bases, 20 bases remained unmatched. Germline V gene lookup returns CDR1 KGHSH and CDR2 LQKENI. The CDR3 extends over 18 amino acids.

This chain connects TRBV4-2 to TRBJ2-7, with 7 bases fitting TRBD1. V was pared by 0 bases and J by 2 bases, with 4 bases of the junction left unmatched. Germline CDR1 reads LGHNA; CDR2 reads YNFKEQ. The CDR3 runs to 15 residues. CDR3 protein: CASSQELGTAYEQYF. The DNA of the CDR3 is TGTGCCAGCAGCCAAGAGTTGGGGACAGCCTACGAGCAGTACTTC.

This clone was seen ten or more times. V gene TRBV7-8 combines with J gene TRBJ1-1; the D is unclear. Trimming shortened V by 0 bases and J by 1 base, and 6 bases separated the two germline ends. Germline CDR1 and CDR2: SGHVS and FQNEAQ. The length of the CDR3 is 14 residues. CDR3: CASSLAPQNTEAFF. The DNA of the CDR3 is TGTGCCAGCAGCTTAGCTCCCCAGAACACTGAAGCTTTCTTT.

The V gene is TRBV28, the J gene TRBJ2-7; maybe TRBD1 (5 bases). Trimming removed 7 bases at V and 6 bases at J, with 13 bases between. Germline V gene data show CDR1 as MDHEN and CDR2 as SYDVKM. The CDR3 is 12 amino acids. CDR3 sequence (DNA): TGTGCCAGCACCTCAGCCAGGGTCGAGCAGTACTTC. Its protein is CASTSARVEQYF.

J is TRBJ2-1 and V is TRBV6-5; 8 bases align to TRBD2. Trimming cost V 5 bases and J 7 bases; bases outside gene matches: 10. Germline values: CDR1 MNHEY, CDR2 SVGAGI. The CDR3 has 15 amino acids. CDR3 sequence reads: CASSLGLEGLNEQFF. CDR3 nucleotide sequence: TGTGCCAGCAGTCTGGGACTAGAAGGTTTAAATGAGCAGTTCTTC.

The J gene is TRBJ2-2, the V gene TRBV9; 8 bases agree with TRBD1. Germline trimming cut 3 bases from V and 3 bases from J; bases unmatched to any gene: 7. Germline values: CDR1 SGDLS, CDR2 YYNGEE. The CDR3 totals 16 residues. CDR3 coding DNA: TGTGCCAGCAGCGGGCCTCTGACAGGGGACACCGGGGAGCTGTTTTTT. Residues: CASSGPLTGDTGELFF.

This clone showed up many times. The chain carries TRBV18 and TRBJ2-3; D perhaps matches TRBD1 (5 bases). The V gene lost 3 bases and the J gene lost 2 bases, with 21 bases spanning the gap. The CDR3 is made up of 18 amino acids. From germline, CDR1 is KGHSH and CDR2 LQKENI. As DNA, the CDR3 is TGTGCCAGCTCACCGACAGCTCCCGGACGACTGGTCACAGATACGCAGTATTTT. Translation: CASSPTAPGRLVTDTQYF.

The J gene is TRBJ2-5, the V gene TRBV5-4; 10 positions match TRBD1. Germline CDR1 reads SGHNT; CDR2 reads YYREEE (reference sequence). The CDR3 has 15 residues. Losses at the gene ends were 4 bases for V and 2 bases for J; bases not matched to a gene: 5. The CDR3: CASSRDRGQQETQYF. DNA for the CDR3: TGTGCCAGCAGCCGGGACAGGGGACAACAAGAGACCCAGTACTTC.

The chain couples TRBV28 to TRBJ2-7, with 8 bases identical to TRBD1. Trimming removed 3 bases from V and 5 bases from J; junction bases left unmatched: 6. The CDR3 has 14 residues. Germline CDR1 reads MDHEN; CDR2 reads SYDVKM. The CDR3 loop reads CASSFLDRVDEQYF. The CDR3 DNA reads as TGTGCCAGCAGTTTCCTGGACAGGGTCGACGAGCAGTACTTC.

The V and J genes are TRBV5-1 and TRBJ1-2; 8 nucleotides line up with TRBD1. V shed 0 bases, J shed 8 bases, and the junction held 9 bases outside the gene matches. The V gene's germline CDR1 is SGHRS and CDR2 YFSETQ. The CDR3 runs 15 residues. The DNA of the CDR3 is TGCGCCAGCAGCTTGGACGGACAGGGTTTCTCCGGCTACACCTTC. It encodes CASSLDGQGFSGYTF.

This chain connects TRBV6-5 to TRBJ1-4, with D possibly matching TRBD1 (6 bases). The V end lost 2 bases, the J end lost 3 bases, and 10 bases lay between the germline ends. Germline V gene sequence: CDR1 MNHEY, CDR2 SVGAGI. This CDR3 contains 15 residues. The CDR3 is CASSYEGVPNEKLFF. Here the CDR3 DNA reads TGTGCCAGCAGTTACGAGGGGGTCCCTAATGAAAAACTGTTTTTT.

The chain joins TRBV7-8 to TRBJ1-2; tentative D call: TRBD1 (5 bases). The germline V gene encodes CDR1 SGHVS and CDR2 FQNEAQ. V was trimmed by 4 bases and J by 4 bases, leaving 10 bases between them. There are 13 residues in the CDR3. CDR3 region: CASSSRVTYGYTF. CDR3 DNA sequence: TGTGCCAGCAGCTCCAGGGTTACCTATGGCTACACCTTC.

On this clone itself: The same CDR3 also results from other DNA sequences found in this sample. The chain carries TRBV5-1 and TRBJ2-7; 11 bases are a match to TRBD2. Trimming took 3 bases from V and 3 from J; bases not matched to a gene: 2. CDR3 length: 14 amino acids. CDR1 and CDR2 from the germline V gene are SGHRS and YFSETQ. This chain's CDR3 is CASSSGTSGYEQYF. The CDR3 nucleotides are TGCGCCAGCAGCTCCGGGACTAGCGGCTACGAGCAGTACTTC.

The gene calls are TRBV18 and TRBJ2-1; the match to TRBD2 covers 14 bases. This CDR3 has 19 residues. Germline-derived CDR1 and CDR2 are KGHSH and LQKENI. V lost 0 bases, J lost 1 base, and 5 bases stayed unmatched. Here the CDR3 DNA reads TGTGCCAGCTCACCACCGAGGACTAGCGGGAGGACTTCCTACAATGAGCAGTTCTTC. Translated: CASSPPRTSGRTSYNEQFF.